The source of this TCR beta chain is a study of blood T cell repertoires in COVID-19. TCRdb's table, derived via immunoSEQ multiplex PCR, lists solely in-frame clones and lacks some. In the table there are about 55,000 clones, about four fifths of which are singletons. CDR1 MNHEY and CDR2 SMNVEV come from the germline V gene (reference sequence). This CDR3 is built from 17 residues. V trimming: 5 bases; J trimming: 4 bases; junction bases outside the gene matches: 6. What was sequenced was peripheral blood. The origin of this receptor is a human donor in a cohort sampled during active or convalescent COVID-19. The chain combines TRBV27 with TRBJ2-1; TRBD2 matches at 15 bases. The CDR3 bases are TGTGCCAGCAGTGTCGGACTAGCGGGGGGGCGGTACAATGAGCAGTTCTTC. Protein sequence: CASSVGLAGGRYNEQFF.